This TCR beta chain was identified in a study of cytomegalovirus exposure and HLA in healthy donors. It was with 60 Vbeta and 13 Jbeta primers that the PCR ran. The repertoire was sequenced with immunoSEQ multiplex PCR; TCRdb's copy has only in-frame clones and lacks some. This table holds about 190,000 clones, approximately 90% found once. The CDR3 is 15 amino acids. The J segment lost 3 bases and the V segment lost 4 bases, leaving 5 bases of the junction unmatched. In germline, CDR1 is SGHTA, CDR2 FQGNSA. Source material: PBMCs. The source of this sequence is a boy between 2 and 10 years old in good health and CMV-seronegative. The chain combines TRBV7-2 with TRBJ2-1, with TRBD2 identical over 8 bases. The CDR3 reads CASSYTSGIYNEQFF. In DNA, the CDR3 is TGTGCCAGCAGCTATACTAGCGGCATCTACAATGAGCAGTTCTTC.